The 7 T cell receptor beta chains presented below share a single source sample, sequenced in a study of post-analysis software for immune sequencing data (dated by TCRdb to between 2014 and 2017). Library preparation employed PCR. Instrument on record: Illumina HiSeq 2500. To reduce PCR and sequencing biases, unique molecular identifiers were built into the TCR beta cDNA libraries. TCRdb reprocessed the public reads (quality trimming at Q25 with fastp, clone calling with MiXCR) and kept in-frame beta chains. Rows matching on CDR3 protein sequence are summarized as one entry with the most common DNA and genes. Across this sample there are 430,000 or so distinct CDR3 sequences, with over 30% seen only once. The ten largest clones add up to 6.5% to 8% of the sample. No cognate antigen is known for these TCRs. What the study reported, not specific to this receptor: Significantly higher frequencies in patients than in controls were found for several TRBV segments, including TRBV5-6, TRBV5-1 and TRBV20-1.

Sequencing was carried out using blood. Receptors originate from a girl aged 2 to 10 with multiple sclerosis.

V gene TRBV6-4 combines with J gene TRBJ2-3; D tentatively reads TRBD1 or TRBD2 (5 bases each). Between the trimmed V and J ends, which lost 4 bases and 2 bases, there was a span of 13 bases. Germline V gene lookup returns CDR1 MRHNA and CDR2 SNTAGT. The CDR3 sequence is 15 residues long. CDR3 sequence: CASSGYRDLTDTQYF. CDR3 DNA: TGTGCCAGCAGTGGTTACCGGGACCTCACAGATACGCAGTATTTT.

This chain links TRBV12-3 or TRBV12-4 with TRBJ2-7; either TRBD1 or TRBD2 may supply D (5 bases each). The CDR3 extends over 14 amino acids. V lost 8 bases and J lost 4, with 18 bases in between. CDR3 nucleotides: TGTGCCAGCGGACCGGGACGGAGAATTTACGAGCAGTACTTC. Translating it yields CASGPGRRIYEQYF.

This clonotype was recorded a few times. The chain links TRBV11-2 to TRBJ2-5; no firm D call. The CDR3 has 16 amino acids. Germline assignment: CDR1 SGHAT and CDR2 FQNNGV. V was trimmed by 0 bases and J by 1 base, leaving 12 bases between them. DNA for the CDR3: TGTGCCAGCAGCTTAGATCTCGGGTTTATCCAAGAGACCCAGTACTTC. Its translation: CASSLDLGFIQETQYF.

The chain uses TRBV5-8 and TRBJ1-6, with a tentative D call TRBD1 (6 bases). With 4 bases removed from V and 9 bases from J, the gap between germline ends came to 14 bases. The CDR3 is made up of 14 amino acids. Per germline, CDR1 SGHTS and CDR2 YDEGEE. This CDR3 is CASSLRTVGSPLHF. For the CDR3, the DNA is TGTGCCAGCAGCCTAAGGACAGTAGGTTCACCCCTCCACTTT.

This chain joins TRBV20-1 and TRBJ1-5; TRBD1 aligns across 7 bases. With 6 bases clipped from V and 6 bases from J, the junction kept 8 bases outside the gene matches. Germline loops: CDR1 DFQATT, CDR2 SNEGSKA (reference sequence). The CDR3 length is 13 residues. The chain's CDR3 is CSATTGIRQPQHF. In DNA, the CDR3 is TGCAGTGCCACGACAGGGATACGTCAGCCCCAGCATTTT.

This clonotype turned up a few times. This chain connects TRBV12-3 or TRBV12-4 to TRBJ1-2, with a tentative D call TRBD1 (5 bases). V was trimmed by 7 bases and J by 3 bases, leaving 18 bases between them. The CDR3 has 15 residues. The CDR3 DNA follows: TGTGCCAGCACCCCTGGGGGAGGGATCGACTATGGCTACACCTTC. Translating gives CASTPGGGIDYGYTF.

This chain links TRBV12-3 or TRBV12-4 with TRBJ2-1; D is ambiguous. CDR3 length equals 13 residues. Trimming pared 8 bases from V and 0 bases from J, leaving 8 bases between. CDR3 loop: CASSDISYNEQFF. The CDR3 DNA follows: TGTGCCAGCTCTGACATCTCCTACAATGAGCAGTTCTTC.